The 24 T cell receptor beta chains presented below share a single source sample, sequenced in a study of OX40 agonist ivuxolimab in advanced cancers. The protocol was immunoSEQ multiplex PCR, while the TCRdb copy is restricted to in-frame clones and leaves out a portion. This sample has tens of thousands of clones, with roughly nine tenths found just once. Sequencing used CD4+ or CD8+ T cells sorted from blood, obtained in a trial of the OX40 agonist ivuxolimab. These receptors all come from an adult with an advanced solid tumor such as melanoma, head and neck, liver or kidney cancer.

The chain recombines TRBV6-1 with TRBJ2-3; D might be TRBD2 (5 bases). V lost 4 bases and J 3 bases, leaving 8 bases between the germline ends. The germline gives CDR1 MNHNS, CDR2 SASEGT. The CDR3 loop spans 13 amino acids. The CDR3 bases are TGTGCCAGCAGTGCCGGGGAGACAGATACGCAGTATTTT. This translates into CASSAGETDTQYF.

This CDR3 reads CSVDSVSTEAFF. CDR3 in DNA: TGCAGCGTTGACAGCGTATCCACTGAAGCTTTCTTT. This sequence joins TRBV29-1 and TRBJ1-1; D unresolved. This CDR3 is built from 12 residues. V lost 3 bases, J lost 4 bases, and 9 bases lay in between. Germline CDR1 reads SQVTM; CDR2 reads ANQGSEA.

The V and J genes are TRBV5-4 and TRBJ2-7, with 7 bases identical to TRBD1. V shed 4 bases and J 2 bases; nucleotides not matched to a gene: 9. Per the germline V gene, CDR1 is SGHNT and CDR2 is YYREEE (reference sequence). CDR3 length: 15 amino acids. CDR3 DNA: TGTGCCAGCAGCCCCATTCCGGGACAGACCTACGAGCAGTACGTC. The encoded protein is CASSPIPGQTYEQYV.

Only one count was recorded for this clone. The chain employs TRBV30 and TRBJ2-7; 8 nucleotides match TRBD1. The germline V gene encodes CDR1 GTSNPN and CDR2 SVGIG (reference sequence). The CDR3 loop spans 13 amino acids. With V trimmed by 5 bases and J by 1 base, 4 bases remained unmatched. The CDR3 DNA sequence: TGTGCCTGGGGGGACAGGCGTTCCTACGAGCAGTACTTC. Its protein is CAWGDRRSYEQYF.

The chain couples TRBV2 to TRBJ2-7, with 8 bases fitting TRBD1. There are 14 residues in the CDR3. J lost 5 bases, V lost 3 bases, and 6 bases had no gene match. In germline, CDR1 is SNHLY, CDR2 FYNNEI. The CDR3 sequence is CASSDLDRENEQYF. The CDR3 DNA follows: TGTGCCAGCAGTGATTTGGACAGGGAGAACGAGCAGTACTTC.

This rearrangement joins TRBV10-2 to TRBJ2-7; D gene ambiguous. V lost 8 bases and J lost 2, with 7 bases in between. The CDR3 sequence is 11 residues long. Germline V lookup: CDR1 WSHSY, CDR2 SAAADI. The CDR3 loop is CASAGPYEQYV. For the CDR3, the DNA is TGCGCCAGCGCAGGTCCCTACGAGCAGTACGTC.

This chain uses TRBV7-9 with TRBJ1-3, with D possibly being TRBD1 (5 bases). Germline CDR1 reads SEHNR; CDR2 reads FQNEAQ (reference sequence). The CDR3 is made up of 15 amino acids. V was pared by 4 bases and J by 1 base, with 11 bases between. The CDR3 spells CASSSSRTSGNTIYF. In DNA form, the CDR3 reads TGTGCCAGCAGCTCAAGTAGGACATCTGGAAACACCATATATTTT. Full variable domain (outside the CDR3, taken from reference TRBV7-9 and TRBJ1-3): DTGVSQNPRHKITKRGQNVTFRCDPISEHNRLYWYRQTLGQGPEFLTYFQNEAQLEKSRLLSDRFSAERPKGSFSTLEIQRTEQGDSAMYLCASSSSRTSGNTIYFGEGSWLTVV.

This sequence joins TRBV9 and TRBJ2-1; weak D call: TRBD2 (6 bases). Germline assignment: CDR1 SGDLS and CDR2 YYNGEE. This CDR3 has 17 residues. The V gene lost 1 base and the J gene lost 4 bases, with 18 bases spanning the gap. The CDR3 sequence is CASSVTSTSLIYNEQFF. Here the CDR3 DNA reads TGTGCCAGCAGCGTAACCTCAACTAGCCTGATTTACAATGAGCAGTTCTTC.

The rearrangement joins TRBV7-3 to TRBJ2-1; 8 bases map to TRBD1. Germline CDR1 is SGHTA and CDR2 is FQGTGA. Losses at the gene ends were 5 bases for V and 5 bases for J; bases not matched to a gene: 8. The CDR3 covers 15 residues. CDR3 DNA sequence: TGTGCCAGCAGCCTTATGACAGGGGAGGACAATGAGCAGTTCTTC. It codes for CASSLMTGEDNEQFF.

The chain couples TRBV5-8 to TRBJ2-5; tentatively, D is TRBD2 (5 bases). CDR3 size: 14 residues. Between the trimmed V and J ends, which lost 2 bases and 5 bases, there was a span of 13 bases. The germline CDR1 and CDR2 sequences are SGHTS and YDEGEE. CDR3 sequence reads: CASSFEGSLETQYF. CDR3 nucleotides: TGTGCCAGCAGCTTTGAGGGCTCTCTGGAGACCCAGTACTTC.

This chain connects TRBV7-9 to TRBJ1-1; D not resolved. Trimming pared 7 bases from V and 4 bases from J, leaving 13 bases between. The germline V gene has CDR1 SEHNR and CDR2 FQNEAQ (reference sequence). This CDR3 comprises 13 residues. Here the CDR3 reads CASIPTGGTEAFF. The CDR3 DNA follows: TGTGCCAGCATCCCAACGGGAGGCACTGAAGCTTTCTTT.

This chain connects TRBV28 to TRBJ1-3, with D perhaps matching TRBD1 (5 bases). The ends were cut back, 6 bases at V and 2 bases at J, with 8 bases in the middle. The V gene's germline CDR1 is MDHEN and CDR2 SYDVKM. The CDR3 has 13 residues. Here the CDR3 reads CASRKGPGNTIYF. CDR3 in DNA: TGTGCCAGCAGAAAGGGACCTGGAAACACCATATATTTT.

The chain combines TRBV11-2 with TRBJ2-1; D not resolved. Germline CDR1 SGHAT, CDR2 FQNNGV. CDR3 length equals 15 residues. V gave up 5 bases and J gave up 0 bases, with 11 bases separating them. In DNA, the CDR3 is TGTGCCAGCAGCCTGGGATCGAGCTCCTACAATGAGCAGTTCTTC. This encodes CASSLGSSSYNEQFF.

Details on this clone: Likely a read error: the CDR3 ends without its conserved phenylalanine or tryptophan. Because the CDR3's place on the DNA is in doubt, the DNA is left out and the CDR3 is given as listed by TCRdb. V is TRBV7-6 and J is TRBJ1-2; the D call of TRBD1 is as the table states it, not checked on the DNA. CDR1 is SGHVS, CDR2 FNYEAQ, per germline. The length of the CDR3 is 11 amino acids, counting both ends. CDR3 amino acids: CASSLSRVRWV.

This chain uses TRBV4-1 with TRBJ1-3; D is ambiguous. CDR3 length: 16 amino acids. Germline lookup yields CDR1 MGHRA and CDR2 YSYEKL. Trimming shortened V by 3 bases and J by 2 bases, and 14 bases separated the two germline ends. CDR3 loop: CASSQGGLTAGNTIYF. The CDR3 nucleotides are TGCGCCAGCAGCCAGGGCGGACTTACCGCTGGAAACACCATATATTTT.

This rearrangement joins TRBV6-5 to TRBJ2-4; a weak D match, TRBD1 (6 bases). Germline CDR1 and CDR2: MNHEY and SVGAGI. The length of the CDR3 is 13 residues. Trimming took off 5 bases at V and 10 bases at J, with 15 bases between the two ends. The CDR3 bases are TGTGCCAGCAGTAAGCATACAGGGTATATTCAGTACTTC. Translating gives CASSKHTGYIQYF.

This clone was found a few times. The chain has TRBV11-2 and TRBJ2-1, with D possibly TRBD2 on 5 matching bases. The CDR3 totals 15 residues. Germline-derived CDR1 and CDR2 are SGHAT and FQNNGV. V lost 1 base and J 3 bases, leaving 10 bases between the germline ends. As DNA, the CDR3 is TGTGCCAGCAGCTTAGGGCTAGCATTCTACAATGAGCAGTTCTTC. Translated, it gives CASSLGLAFYNEQFF.

V gene TRBV10-2 combines with J gene TRBJ1-5; 9 bases map to TRBD1. The germline V gene encodes CDR1 WSHSY and CDR2 SAAADI. J was trimmed by 1 base and V by 6 bases; bases with no gene match: 4. CDR3 length equals 15 residues. CDR3 nucleotide sequence: TGCGCCAGCAGCTGGACAGGGGACAGCAATCAGCCCCAGCATTTT. This gives the protein CASSWTGDSNQPQHF.

The chain combines TRBV27 with TRBJ2-1; 7 nucleotides line up with TRBD2. The CDR3 is 16 residues long. CDR1 MNHEY and CDR2 SMNVEV come from the germline V gene (reference sequence). Germline trimming cut 3 bases from V and 2 bases from J; bases unmatched to any gene: 7. The CDR3 is CASSLGGRRPYNEQFF. CDR3 bases: TGTGCCAGCAGTTTGGGCGGGAGACGTCCCTACAATGAGCAGTTCTTC.

The J gene is TRBJ1-4, the V gene TRBV4-1; possibly TRBD1 for D (6 bases). The CDR3 extends over 14 amino acids. V was clipped by 3 bases and J by 7 bases, with 12 bases between them. Germline V lookup: CDR1 MGHRA, CDR2 YSYEKL. CDR3 in DNA: TGCGCCAGCAGCCAGGCAGGGGTGGGTGAAAAACTGTTTTTT. Translating it yields CASSQAGVGEKLFF.

This clone has only a few counts. The chain employs TRBV27 and TRBJ1-2; D uncertain. This CDR3 has 13 residues. Trimming took 8 bases from V and 4 from J, leaving 14 bases between them. Germline CDR1 and CDR2: MNHEY and SMNVEV (reference sequence). DNA for the CDR3: TGTGCCAGCGGCCCGGGCCGGGCCTATGGCTACACCTTC. It translates to CASGPGRAYGYTF.

The chain couples TRBV27 to TRBJ1-4, with D possibly being TRBD1 (6 bases). Trimming took 6 bases from V and 6 from J, leaving 14 bases between them. The CDR3 extends over 14 amino acids. Per the germline V gene, CDR1 is MNHEY and CDR2 is SMNVEV (reference sequence). CDR3 nucleotide sequence: TGTGCCAGCAGGTCGACCAGGGGTTATGAAAAACTGTTTTTT. Amino acid sequence: CASRSTRGYEKLFF.

V and J are TRBV6-5 and TRBJ2-7, with TRBD2 as a possible D gene (5 bases). V was shortened by 4 bases and J by 4 bases, with 11 bases between the two germline ends. CDR3 length: 13 residues. Germline V gene lookup returns CDR1 MNHEY and CDR2 SVGAGI. The CDR3 protein is CASSFGVGYEQYV. CDR3 sequence (DNA): TGTGCCAGCAGTTTCGGGGTCGGGTACGAGCAGTACGTC.

The chain combines TRBV6-1 with TRBJ1-1, with 7 bases fitting TRBD1. The CDR3 extends over 11 amino acids. Germline V CDR1 and CDR2: MNHNS, SASEGT. The CDR3 spells CVIHQGAEAFF. The CDR3 DNA is TGTGTTATCCACCAGGGGGCTGAAGCTTTCTTT.